One and the same sample provided the 12 T cell receptor beta chains below, sequenced in a study of T-cell reconstitution after alpha-beta-depleted transplantation in children. Unique molecular identifiers tagged the TCRbeta library. TCRdb reprocessed the PCR reads with MiXCR, giving one entry per CDR3 protein. The sample holds 600,000 to 800,000 distinct CDR3 sequences; under 15% are singletons and the top ten take 0.79%. Sequenced here: PBMCs, sampled before TCRalphabeta/CD19-depleted stem cell transplant. The source of these receptors is a girl aged 2-10 years with congenital amegakaryocytic thrombocytopenia, due to receive a stem cell transplant.

This clonotype has more than one count but fewer than ten. The V call is TRBV7-9, the J call TRBJ2-7; 12 bases map to TRBD2. V lost 4 bases to trimming and J lost 7 bases; unmatched junction nucleotides: 8. The CDR3 extends over 15 amino acids. Germline V gives CDR1 SEHNR, CDR2 FQNEAQ (reference sequence). The CDR3 protein is CASSSRLAGASEQYF. The CDR3 nucleotides are TGTGCCAGCAGCTCCCGACTAGCGGGAGCTTCTGAGCAGTACTTC.

This clonotype was recorded at least ten times. The chain links TRBV5-1 to TRBJ2-1; 11 nucleotides match TRBD1. The CDR3 contains 15 residues. V lost 4 bases and J lost 9; bases outside the gene matches: 9. The germline V gene has CDR1 SGHRS and CDR2 YFSETQ. The CDR3 sequence: CASSKRTGGIVEQFF. Written as DNA, the CDR3 is TGCGCCAGCAGCAAACGGACAGGGGGCATAGTTGAGCAGTTCTTC.

V and J are TRBV20-1 and TRBJ2-1; 7 positions agree with TRBD1. The germline V gene has CDR1 DFQATT and CDR2 SNEGSKA (reference sequence). The length of the CDR3 is 15 residues. With V trimmed by 5 bases and J by 7 bases, 14 bases remained unmatched. The CDR3 DNA is TGCAGTGCTGAGGGGGCTCCGGGGCTGGTGAATGAGCAGTTCTTC. Translated: CSAEGAPGLVNEQFF.

Of note for this clonotype: A read error is likely, as this CDR3 ends without the conserved phenylalanine or tryptophan. The chain combines TRBV5-4 with TRBJ2-1; possibly TRBD2 for D (6 bases). The CDR3 covers 15 residues. From germline, CDR1 is SGHNT and CDR2 YYREEE (reference sequence). V was clipped by 3 bases and J by 7 bases, with 17 bases between them. CDR3 sequence reads: CASSSRDSDLNEQFL. The CDR3 nucleotides read TGTGCCAGCAGCTCCCGGGACTCTGATTTGAATGAGCAGTTCTTG.

The J gene is TRBJ2-7, the V gene TRBV7-2, with no clear D. Deletions cut 5 bases from V and 6 bases from J, with 8 bases between. Looked up from germline, CDR1 is SGHTA and CDR2 is FQGNSA. This CDR3 is built from 11 residues. The CDR3, as DNA: TGTGCCAGCAGCCCATACATCGAGCAGTACTTC. Protein: CASSPYIEQYF.

The J gene is TRBJ2-7, the V gene TRBV5-1, with 7 bases aligning to TRBD1. The CDR3 is 13 amino acids. Trimming removed 0 bases from V and 6 bases from J; junction bases left unmatched: 3. The germline gives CDR1 SGHRS, CDR2 YFSETQ. CDR3 DNA sequence: TGCGCCAGCAGCTTGGACAGGGGCATCGAGCAGTACTTC. Encoded protein: CASSLDRGIEQYF.

Only a few counts were recorded for this clonotype. The rearrangement links TRBV4-2 to TRBJ2-7; D unresolved. Germline V lookup: CDR1 LGHNA, CDR2 YNFKEQ. Trimming pared 0 bases from V and 9 bases from J, leaving 9 bases between. This CDR3 spans 12 amino acids. The CDR3 spells CASSQDIARQYF. The CDR3 coding sequence is TGTGCCAGCAGCCAAGATATAGCTCGGCAGTACTTC.

This clonotype came up a few times. The genes are TRBV25-1 and TRBJ2-5; D uncertain. With 6 bases removed from V and 2 bases from J, the gap between germline ends came to 10 bases. The CDR3 is made up of 13 amino acids. Looked up from germline, CDR1 is MGHDK and CDR2 is SYGVNS. The CDR3 loop reads CASSSDGQETQYF. CDR3 nucleotides: TGTGCCAGCAGCTCGGACGGACAAGAGACCCAGTACTTC.

This clonotype appeared many times. The germline gene is not matched at one end of the junction; a read error may be the cause. This sequence joins TRBV5-1 and TRBJ2-5; possible D gene TRBD1, 6 bases. Germline V gene data show CDR1 as SGHRS and CDR2 as YFSETQ. The CDR3 is 13 residues long. CDR3 protein: CASSRGGQETQYF. CDR3 nucleotides: TGTGCCAGCAGTCGAGGGGGACAAGAGACCCAGTACTTC. Based on the CDR3 plus reference TRBV5-1 and TRBJ2-5, the full variable domain is KAGVTQTPRYLIKTRGQQVTLSCSPISGHRSVSWYQQTPGQGLQFLFEYFSETQRNKGNFPGRFSGRQFSNSRSEMNVSTLELGDSALYLCASSRGGQETQYFGPGTRLLVL.

The V gene is TRBV4-1, the J gene TRBJ2-1; D gene unclear. The length of the CDR3 is 16 residues. Germline assignment: CDR1 MGHRA and CDR2 YSYEKL. V shed 8 bases and J shed 0 bases, with 17 bases lying between them. CDR3: CASCPQALSSYNEQFF. The CDR3 DNA follows: TGCGCCAGCTGCCCCCAGGCCCTTAGCTCCTACAATGAGCAGTTCTTC.

The CDR3 region is CASSLDSTEAFF. The CDR3 DNA reads as TGTGCCAGCAGCCTGGACAGCACTGAAGCTTTCTTT. The V and J genes are TRBV4-2 and TRBJ1-1; the D gene is possibly TRBD1 (6 bases). The CDR3 is 12 amino acids. Looked up from germline, CDR1 is LGHNA and CDR2 is YNFKEQ. The V end lost 4 bases, the J end lost 4 bases, and 7 bases lay between the germline ends.

The rearrangement joins TRBV5-1 to TRBJ2-4, with 7 nucleotides matching TRBD2. This CDR3 has 15 residues. Trimming removed 4 bases from V and 9 bases from J; junction bases left unmatched: 13. The germline gives CDR1 SGHRS, CDR2 YFSETQ. The CDR3 loop reads CASSPSGLVSSIQYF. Here the CDR3 DNA reads TGCGCCAGCAGCCCTTCCGGACTAGTTTCCAGCATTCAGTACTTC.